These 26 T cell receptor beta chains were all obtained from the same sample, sequenced in a study of identical twins. TCRdb re-called the 5' RACE reads with MiXCR, one entry per CDR3 protein. The repertoire holds about 570,000 distinct CDR3 sequences, 9% to 10% seen once, with roughly 3% in the top ten. These data were likewise used in another study, on yellow fever vaccine responses in identical twins.

The sequencing input was PBMCs. These receptors all stem from a woman aged 18-29 years in good health.

The sample holds many counts of this clonotype. V usage is TRBV2 and J usage is TRBJ2-1; D remains unclear. Between the trimmed V and J ends, which lost 3 bases and 9 bases, there was a span of 6 bases. The germline CDR1 and CDR2 sequences are SNHLY and FYNNEI. There are 11 residues in the CDR3. CDR3 in DNA: TGTGCCAGCAGTGAGGCGCCTGAGCAGTTCTTC. Protein product: CASSEAPEQFF.

This clonotype was found a few times. The genes are TRBV14 and TRBJ2-5; D gene ambiguous. Germline-derived CDR1 and CDR2 are SGHDN and FVKESK. Trimming stripped 0 bases from V and 0 bases from J, with 8 bases between. This CDR3 region has 15 residues. In nucleotides, the CDR3 is TGTGCCAGCAGCCAAGAAACCGGGTACCAAGAGACCCAGTACTTC. Its protein product is CASSQETGYQETQYF. The complete variable domain, with remaining parts taken from reference TRBV14 and TRBJ2-5, reads EAGVTQFPSHSVIEKGQTVTLRCDPISGHDNLYWYRRVMGKEIKFLLHFVKESKQDESGMPNNRFLAERTGGTYSTLKVQPAELEDSGVYFCASSQETGYQETQYFGPGTRLLVL.

V gene TRBV7-9 combines with J gene TRBJ2-2, with 10 nucleotides matching TRBD2. V lost 0 bases to trimming and J lost 5 bases; unmatched junction nucleotides: 3. CDR1 SEHNR and CDR2 FQNEAQ come from the germline V gene (reference sequence). The CDR3 contains 16 residues. CDR3 protein: CASSLAAGGPTGELFF. In nucleotides, the CDR3 is TGTGCCAGCAGCTTAGCAGCGGGAGGGCCAACCGGGGAGCTGTTTTTT.

In this sample, this clonotype turned up a few times. The chain links TRBV24-1 to TRBJ2-7; D call uncertain. The germline V and J ends were trimmed by 12 bases and 6 bases, with 14 bases remaining between them. The CDR3 has 11 amino acids. Germline V gives CDR1 KGHDR, CDR2 SFDVKD. CDR3 nucleotides: TGTGCCGCCCCTTCGACCCTCGAGCAGTACTTC. This sequence encodes CAAPSTLEQYF.

This clonotype has only a few counts. V is TRBV7-9 and J is TRBJ2-5, with 7 bases fitting TRBD2. Germline-derived CDR1 and CDR2 are SEHNR and FQNEAQ (reference sequence). With 4 bases clipped from V and 2 bases from J, the junction kept 10 bases outside the gene matches. The CDR3 is 16 residues long. CDR3 nucleotide sequence: TGTGCCAGCAGCTACCATCTCCAGGGACTACAAGAGACCCAGTACTTC. It translates to CASSYHLQGLQETQYF.

This clonotype showed up just a few times. V and J are TRBV5-6 and TRBJ2-2, with TRBD2 matching 11 bases. CDR3 length: 16 amino acids. V lost 6 bases and J lost 0; bases outside the gene matches: 4. Germline V gene sequence: CDR1 SGHDT, CDR2 YYEEEE. Written as DNA, the CDR3 is TGTGCCAGCAACCTAGCGGGAGGACCGAACACCGGGGAGCTGTTTTTT. The encoded protein is CASNLAGGPNTGELFF. The full variable domain, with the rest looked up from reference TRBV5-6 and TRBJ2-2, is DAGVTQSPTHLIKTRGQQVTLRCSPKSGHDTVSWYQQALGQGPQFIFQYYEEEERQRGNFPDRFSGHQFPNYSSELNVNALLLGDSALYLCASNLAGGPNTGELFFGEGSRLTVL.

This chain uses TRBV5-1 with TRBJ2-6; 11 bases fit TRBD2. Germline-derived CDR1 and CDR2 are SGHRS and YFSETQ. The CDR3 extends over 19 amino acids. V shed 3 bases, J shed 0 bases, and the junction held 8 bases outside the gene matches. The CDR3 nucleotides read TGCGCCAGCAGCTCCGAACTAGCGGGGGCGCTCTCTGGGGCCAACGTCCTGACTTTC. It codes for CASSSELAGALSGANVLTF.

This clonotype was counted ten times or more. The CDR3 DNA is TGTGCCAGCAGTGATACGAACACCGGGGAGCTGTTTTTT. It yields the protein CASSDTNTGELFF. The V call is TRBV12-3 or TRBV12-4, the J call TRBJ2-2; no clear D. CDR3 length: 13 residues. V lost 5 bases and J 0 bases, leaving 4 bases between the germline ends.

The rearrangement uses TRBV29-1 and TRBJ2-1; D possibly corresponds to TRBD1 (6 bases). Germline CDR1 reads SQVTM; CDR2 reads ANQGSEA. The length of the CDR3 is 16 residues. With 1 base removed from V and 4 bases from J, the gap between germline ends came to 17 bases. CDR3 region: CSVEGMEQGIYNEQFF. The CDR3 coding sequence is TGCAGCGTTGAAGGAATGGAACAGGGCATATACAATGAGCAGTTCTTC.

This clonotype turned up a few times. The rearrangement uses TRBV12-3 or TRBV12-4 and TRBJ2-2, with 10 bases identical to TRBD2. The CDR3 sequence is 16 residues long. V lost 3 bases to trimming and J lost 6 bases; unmatched junction nucleotides: 7. CDR3 DNA sequence: TGTGCCAGCAGTTTTTGGGCTAGCGGGAGTTCCGGGGAGCTGTTTTTT. Translated: CASSFWASGSSGELFF.

This sequence joins TRBV12-3 or TRBV12-4 and TRBJ2-7; 7 positions match TRBD1. Germline trimming cut 6 bases from V and 6 bases from J; bases unmatched to any gene: 8. The CDR3 totals 13 residues. The CDR3 spells CASRRDSGGEQYF. CDR3 coding DNA: TGTGCCAGCAGGAGGGACAGTGGAGGCGAGCAGTACTTC.

This clonotype was counted between two and nine times. The chain links TRBV7-2 to TRBJ2-7, with 9 nucleotides matching TRBD2. This CDR3 is 15 amino acids long. With 0 bases clipped from V and 3 bases from J, the junction kept 3 bases outside the gene matches. Germline V gene sequence: CDR1 SGHTA, CDR2 FQGNSA. Here the CDR3 DNA reads TGTGCCAGCAGCTTAGCGGTTAGCGGGAGCTACGAGCAGTACTTC. This sequence encodes CASSLAVSGSYEQYF. Filled out from reference TRBV7-2 and TRBJ2-7, the complete variable domain reads GAGVSQSPSNKVTEKGKDVELRCDPISGHTALYWYRQSLGQGLEFLIYFQGNSAPDKSGLPSDRFSAERTGGSVSTLTIQRTQQEDSAVYLCASSLAVSGSYEQYFGPGTRLTVT.

This clonotype came up many times. This rearrangement joins TRBV29-1 to TRBJ2-7; 12 bases line up with TRBD2. Trimming removed 5 bases from V and 5 bases from J; junction bases left unmatched: 7. The CDR3 is made up of 14 amino acids. Germline CDR1 SQVTM, CDR2 ANQGSEA. CDR3 residues: CSVLLAGGGDEQYF. CDR3 DNA sequence: TGCAGCGTTTTACTAGCGGGAGGAGGGGACGAGCAGTACTTC.

V is TRBV12-3 or TRBV12-4 and J is TRBJ1-2; 8 positions agree with TRBD1. The CDR3 loop spans 15 amino acids. The V and J ends lost 2 bases and 4 bases, in that order; junction bases with no gene match: 6. The CDR3 reads CASSLMQGAGYGYTF. For the CDR3, the DNA is TGTGCCAGCAGTTTAATGCAGGGGGCGGGCTATGGCTACACCTTC.

This clonotype has a count of ten or more. The V and J genes are TRBV2 and TRBJ2-2, with 7 bases that match TRBD1. The germline CDR1 and CDR2 sequences are SNHLY and FYNNEI. The length of the CDR3 is 15 residues. V gave up 7 bases and J gave up 5 bases; unmatched junction bases: 10. CDR3 amino acids: CASTLWDSHTGELFF. In DNA form, the CDR3 reads TGTGCCAGCACCCTCTGGGACAGTCATACCGGGGAGCTGTTTTTT.

This clonotype came up a few times. This chain links TRBV20-1 with TRBJ2-7; D remains ambiguous. Germline V gene lookup returns CDR1 DFQATT and CDR2 SNEGSKA (reference sequence). Trimming cost V 3 bases and J 3 bases, with 9 bases left between them. The length of the CDR3 is 12 residues. CDR3 region: CSASGLNYEQYF. CDR3 coding DNA: TGCAGTGCTAGCGGGCTTAACTACGAGCAGTACTTC.

At least ten counts were recorded for this clonotype. This chain connects TRBV7-8 to TRBJ2-3; TRBD1 or TRBD2 may be the D gene (5 bases each). The CDR3 consists of 16 residues. With 0 bases removed from V and 4 bases from J, the gap between germline ends came to 14 bases. The V gene's germline CDR1 is SGHVS and CDR2 FQNEAQ. CDR3 sequence reads: CASSLAARGRADTQYF. CDR3 bases: TGTGCCAGCAGCTTAGCGGCCCGGGGCCGGGCAGATACGCAGTATTTT.

The chain carries TRBV19 and TRBJ2-1, with 9 positions matching TRBD2. Per germline, CDR1 LNHDA and CDR2 SQIVND (reference sequence). The CDR3 runs 17 residues. V lost 10 bases and J lost 4; bases outside the gene matches: 17. The CDR3 sequence: CATQSTGLAHRYNEQFF. The DNA for the CDR3 is TGTGCCACCCAATCCACAGGACTAGCGCACCGTTACAATGAGCAGTTCTTC.

This clonotype has a handful of counts. This chain links TRBV20-1 with TRBJ2-1, with D possibly TRBD1 on 5 matching bases. V was clipped by 5 bases and J by 0 bases, with 17 bases between them. This CDR3 spans 16 amino acids. CDR1 and CDR2 from the germline V gene are DFQATT and SNEGSKA (reference sequence). The CDR3, as DNA: TGCAGTGCTCGAGCCAGGACAACGAACTCCTACAATGAGCAGTTCTTC. As protein: CSARARTTNSYNEQFF.

This clonotype was seen many times. In DNA form, the CDR3 reads TGCGCCAGCAGCTTGGAGCCAGATTTTTCCGAGCAGTACTTC. Translated, it gives CASSLEPDFSEQYF. The V gene is TRBV5-1, the J gene TRBJ2-7; D not certain. The CDR3 totals 14 residues. Germline assignment: CDR1 SGHRS and CDR2 YFSETQ. Trimming took 0 bases from V and 6 from J, leaving 13 bases between them.

This clonotype was observed many times. The chain uses TRBV6-2 or TRBV6-3 and TRBJ2-5, with 8 bases fitting TRBD1. The CDR3 sequence is 14 residues long. The J segment lost 1 base and the V segment lost 6 bases, leaving 4 bases of the junction unmatched. CDR1 and CDR2 (germline): MNHEY, SVGEGT. CDR3 nucleotide sequence: TGTGCCAGCAGACGACAGGGGACCCAAGAGACCCAGTACTTC. It yields the protein CASRRQGTQETQYF.

This clonotype appeared a few times. The rearrangement links TRBV5-1 to TRBJ2-1; 7 nucleotides align to TRBD2. The CDR3 contains 17 residues. V was clipped by 0 bases and J by 4 bases; unmatched bases: 10. Germline-derived CDR1 and CDR2 are SGHRS and YFSETQ. The CDR3 sequence is CASSLGGSDSVYNEQFF. DNA of the CDR3: TGCGCCAGCAGCTTGGGCGGGAGCGACTCAGTTTACAATGAGCAGTTCTTC.

This clonotype was counted a few times. The rearrangement links TRBV4-3 to TRBJ1-5, with no clear D. Deletions cut 4 bases from V and 4 bases from J, with 8 bases between. The germline gives CDR1 LGHNA, CDR2 YSLEER. The CDR3 spans 13 residues. This CDR3 reads CASSRRTNQPQHF. The CDR3 DNA follows: TGCGCCAGCAGCCGGAGGACGAATCAGCCCCAGCATTTT.

This clonotype was seen repeatedly, ten times or more. The chain recombines TRBV7-2 with TRBJ1-1; D is possibly TRBD1 (6 bases). The germline gives CDR1 SGHTA, CDR2 FQGNSA. This CDR3 has 14 residues. Trimming stripped 5 bases from V and 2 bases from J, with 12 bases between. Here the CDR3 reads CASSRRGSNTEAFF. In DNA form, the CDR3 reads TGTGCCAGCAGCCGCAGGGGTAGTAACACTGAAGCTTTCTTT.

This clonotype was detected ten times or more. The gene calls are TRBV5-1 and TRBJ2-2; D is tentatively TRBD1 or TRBD2 (6 bases each). The V gene lost 8 bases and the J gene lost 4 bases, with 18 bases spanning the gap. This CDR3 contains 15 residues. Germline V CDR1 and CDR2: SGHRS, YFSETQ. CDR3 coding DNA: TGCGCCAGTCGGTCTCCGGGGGCTATCACCGGGGAGCTGTTTTTT. Its protein product is CASRSPGAITGELFF.

This clonotype was picked up a small number of times. The chain's CDR3 is CATGGLAGASHDTQYF. CDR3 nucleotides: TGTGCCACCGGGGGACTAGCGGGGGCCTCGCACGATACGCAGTATTTT. The rearrangement links TRBV10-3 to TRBJ2-3, with 14 bases aligning to TRBD2. This CDR3 has 16 amino acids. Germline CDR1 reads ENHRY; CDR2 reads SYGVKD. With V trimmed by 10 bases and J by 6 bases, 12 bases remained unmatched.